The rows below give T cell receptor beta chains drawn from one sample of a study of human T cells and chemical hapten exposure. Each CDR3 protein is one row after TCRdb ran MiXCR on the RACE reads. The profile shows 140,000 or so distinct CDR3 sequences, about 12% of them singletons. Sample: whole blood, taken in connection with sensitization to the hapten diphenylcyclopropenone (DPC). These receptors all stem from a woman in her forties or fifties with alopecia areata. Some clones in this sample may be carry-over from other donors' samples. CDR3s leave out the opening cysteine and the closing phenylalanine or tryptophan.

ASSSLISGVTGELF	TRBV27	TRBJ2-2	14
ASSEEFGANVLT	TRBV2	TRBJ2-6	12
ASSLFRGGYT	TRBV28	TRBJ1-2	10
VSSPGLVNEQF	TRBV7-3	TRBJ2-1	11
SVAGNGANVLT	TRBV29-1	TRBJ2-6	11
ASSIRDGEGTQY	TRBV5-1	TRBJ2-5	12
ASRPTTGSNEKLF	TRBV2	TRBJ1-4	13
AISERATEAF	TRBV10-3	TRBJ1-1	10
ASSLDGTSGWPDTQY	TRBV11-2	TRBJ2-3	15
ASGPGLAPYEQY	TRBV12-3/TRBV12-4	TRBJ2-7	12
SASGPNQPQH	TRBV20-1	TRBJ1-5	10
ASSPPGLAGDTQY	TRBV28	TRBJ2-3	13
AISGDSAGDEQF	TRBV10-3	TRBJ2-1	12
ASSQGFGTGQIYEQY	TRBV4-3	TRBJ2-7	15
SASGTGATEAF	TRBV29-1	TRBJ1-1	11
ASSLTAPDYEQY	TRBV7-2	TRBJ2-7	12
ASSLLTGSGSPLH	TRBV3-1	TRBJ1-6	13
SVIGRMNTEAF	TRBV29-1	TRBJ1-1	11
ASSHRESYEQY	TRBV3-1	TRBJ2-7	11
ASSDRSRTGRGGQF	TRBV6-1	TRBJ2-1	14
ASSYGVNSPLH	TRBV6-5	TRBJ1-6	11
ASSLDQGMGQPQH	TRBV11-2	TRBJ1-5	13
ASSPWTGTVTGELF	TRBV3-1	TRBJ2-2	14
ASSAPTVGEETQY	TRBV10-2	TRBJ2-5	13
ASSSGGTSGTYEQY	TRBV28	TRBJ2-7	14
ASSLTSGKTGELF	TRBV6-2/TRBV6-3	TRBJ2-2	13
ASSLSLLQYEQY	TRBV27	TRBJ2-7	12
SASPGLAGVREQY	TRBV20-1	TRBJ2-7	13
ASSWGTGGLNQPQH	TRBV6-2/TRBV6-3	TRBJ1-5	14
ASSLGQETEQY	TRBV12-3/TRBV12-4	TRBJ2-7	11
ASSQGPLPGTDTQY	TRBV4-3	TRBJ2-3	14
ASSLAVAYEQY	TRBV7-9	TRBJ2-7	11
ASSMGQGLYEQY	TRBV5-1	TRBJ2-7	12
ATSSGTSGSGLLR	TRBV15	TRBJ2-7	13
ASSPTDSDRGLYYGYT	TRBV4-3	TRBJ1-2	16
ASSIGYQETQY	TRBV19	TRBJ2-5	11
SAKSLFGTDTQY	TRBV20-1	TRBJ2-3	12
ASSPRQAANQPQH	TRBV12-3/TRBV12-4	TRBJ1-5	13
AIRPRQGAGETQY	TRBV10-3	TRBJ2-5	13
ATSRGQGGHEQY	TRBV15	TRBJ2-7	12
ASSARRGGTDTQY	TRBV3-1	TRBJ2-3	13
ASSQGQTGTDTQY	TRBV3-1	TRBJ2-3	13
SVEKQVQY	TRBV29-1	TRBJ2-3	8
ASSQVGRANREQY	TRBV3-1	TRBJ2-7	13
ASSLQSAGPDLRTDTQY	TRBV7-9	TRBJ2-3	17
ASSSQGFKAQY	TRBV11-2	TRBJ2-5	11
ASSSLVQGARAEQY	TRBV12-3/TRBV12-4	TRBJ2-7	14
SAPRSDRGYT	TRBV20-1	TRBJ1-2	10
ASSSRQKAF	TRBV12-3/TRBV12-4	TRBJ1-1	9
ATSDSIAGDADTQY	TRBV24-1	TRBJ2-3	14
ASSFGTGESGELF	TRBV13	TRBJ2-2	13
ASSLLTATNEKLF	TRBV12-3/TRBV12-4	TRBJ1-4	13
ASSQDRLYEQF	TRBV4-1	TRBJ2-1	11
ASSRGYNEKLF	TRBV18	TRBJ1-4	11
ASSPLTVSTDTQY	TRBV6-1	TRBJ2-3	13
ASSQGGAGEKLF	TRBV4-1	TRBJ1-4	12
ASSPRTGTTYEQY	TRBV5-1	TRBJ2-7	13
SVESFTDTQY	TRBV29-1	TRBJ2-3	10
AGRDGEAGKEYNEQF	TRBV2	TRBJ2-1	15